This record looks at one T cell receptor beta chain sequence and its context. The data belong to a study of blood T cell repertoires in COVID-19. The CDR3 spans 11 residues. CDR1 and CDR2 from the germline V gene are SNHLY and FYNNEI. Between the trimmed V and J ends, which lost 3 bases and 16 bases, there was a span of 13 bases. The table came from immunoSEQ multiplex PCR; TCRdb's copy has only in-frame clones and leaves some out. The table shows 100,000 to 150,000 clones, with about 72% occurring only once. Sequences were obtained from peripheral blood. The source is a woman in her sixties or seventies with acute or convalescent COVID-19. This chain joins TRBV2 and TRBJ2-1; D is unresolved. The CDR3 nucleotides are TGTGCCAGCAGTGACGGCGGAAAAGGATTCTTC. It encodes CASSDGGKGFF.